This T cell receptor beta chain originates from a study of cytomegalovirus exposure and HLA in healthy donors. Study-level background: Prior work identified more than 90 million unique TCR beta sequences in approximately 180 million T cells.

A multiplex PCR was run with 60 Vbeta primers and 13 Jbeta primers. The table came from immunoSEQ multiplex PCR; TCRdb's copy has only in-frame clones and leaves some out. This table holds 250,000 to 300,000 clones, 80% to 90% found once. Findings and limits, study-wide: Rare TCR sequences dominated, though some public TCRs recurred in many donors. When presence/absence was analysed, sequencing depth was taken to be roughly uniform across donors.

Each donor's status was that of a healthy bone marrow donor. V lost 6 bases and J lost 0, with 14 bases in between. The CDR3 loop spans 15 amino acids. This clone is a singleton in its sample. Its antigen is unknown. The clonotype comes from a woman in her thirties or forties in good health and CMV-seropositive. The chain uses TRBV6-7 and TRBJ1-2; tentative D call: TRBD1 (5 bases). TRBV6-7 is an ORF, and what it does is uncertain. Sequenced sample: PBMCs. This CDR3 reads CASRGGGGTNYGYTF. CDR3 in DNA: TGTGCCAGCAGGGGCGGGGGGGGAACTAACTATGGCTACACCTTC.